The 22 T cell receptor beta chains in this list originate from one sample, sequenced in a study of human T cells and chemical hapten exposure. Time point here: patch test 2, 6 weeks after DPC sensitization. As to treatment: therapeutic diphenylcyclopropenone sensitization with weekly scalp DPC. TCRdb re-analysed the RACE reads in MiXCR, keeping a single row per CDR3 protein. This table has approximately 95,000 distinct CDR3 sequences, more than 9.5% appearing once. Sample: whole blood, taken in connection with sensitization to the hapten diphenylcyclopropenone (DPC). All receptors come from a woman in her forties with alopecia areata. Some clones in this sample may be carry-over from other donors' samples.

This clonotype was seen repeatedly, ten times or more. This rearrangement joins TRBV7-9 to TRBJ2-5; 11 positions agree with TRBD2. V lost 5 bases, J lost 4 bases, and 6 bases stayed unmatched. Per germline, CDR1 SEHNR and CDR2 FQNEAQ (reference sequence). The CDR3 has 15 residues. The CDR3 region is CASSPLAGDTETQYF. The CDR3 DNA reads as TGTGCCAGCAGCCCACTAGCGGGAGATACAGAGACCCAGTACTTC.

This clonotype was seen at least ten times. The rearrangement links TRBV13 to TRBJ2-3; D ambiguous. The CDR3 is 13 amino acids. V lost 4 bases and J lost 4, with 9 bases in between. Germline V CDR1 and CDR2: PRHDT, FYEKMQ (reference sequence). The CDR3 DNA follows: TGTGCCAGCAGCTCCCGTGCATCAGATACGCAGTATTTT. It is translated as CASSSRASDTQYF.

This clonotype has ten or more counts. This chain links TRBV28 with TRBJ1-2; 7 bases are shared with TRBD1. V was clipped by 5 bases and J by 6 bases; unmatched bases: 6. The CDR3 covers 13 residues. Per germline, CDR1 MDHEN and CDR2 SYDVKM. CDR3 bases: TGTGCCAGCAGTGCCAGGGGGGCGGATGGCTACACCTTC. Encoded protein: CASSARGADGYTF.

Many counts were recorded for this clonotype. For the CDR3, the DNA is TGCAGCGTTGCGGGGGACGTTAGCAATCAGCCCCAGCATTTT. It translates to CSVAGDVSNQPQHF. The chain uses TRBV29-1 and TRBJ1-5; possible D gene TRBD1, 5 bases. V gave up 4 bases and J gave up 0 bases, with 10 bases separating them. CDR1 is SQVTM, CDR2 ANQGSEA, per germline. The CDR3 contains 14 residues.

At least ten counts were recorded for this clonotype. The rearrangement uses TRBV24-1 and TRBJ1-2; D perhaps matches TRBD1 (6 bases). V shed 4 bases and J shed 6 bases, with 8 bases lying between them. The CDR3 loop spans 12 amino acids. Germline values: CDR1 KGHDR, CDR2 SFDVKD. For the CDR3, the DNA is TGTGCCACCAGTGAGGGGGGCCATGGCTACACCTTC. This encodes CATSEGGHGYTF.

This clonotype was detected many times. J is TRBJ2-7 and V is TRBV10-3; 11 bases match TRBD2. Germline trimming cut 5 bases from V and 1 base from J; bases unmatched to any gene: 4. Germline V gene lookup returns CDR1 ENHRY and CDR2 SYGVKD. This CDR3 spans 15 amino acids. The CDR3 DNA is TGTGCCATCAGTCGACTAGCGGGAAGGTCCTACGAGCAGTACTTC. Translation: CAISRLAGRSYEQYF.

This clonotype was detected many times. The chain links TRBV12-3 or TRBV12-4 to TRBJ1-4; D is unresolved. The CDR3 has 12 amino acids. V lost 8 bases and J 8 bases, leaving 12 bases between the germline ends. CDR3 in amino acids: CASAGVDEKLFF. CDR3 DNA: TGTGCCAGCGCTGGGGTAGACGAAAAACTGTTTTTT.

The chain is built from TRBV24-1 and TRBJ2-7; tentatively, D is TRBD1 or TRBD2 (5 bases each). The CDR3 covers 14 residues. The germline gives CDR1 KGHDR, CDR2 SFDVKD. The V end lost 4 bases, the J end lost 3 bases, and 12 bases lay between the germline ends. CDR3 nucleotide sequence: TGTGCCACCAGTGAAGCCCGGGACGGCTACGAGCAGTACTTC. The encoded protein is CATSEARDGYEQYF.

The J gene is TRBJ2-1, the V gene TRBV12-3 or TRBV12-4, with TRBD1 identical over 9 bases. CDR3 length equals 14 residues. The V gene end was trimmed by 7 bases and the J gene end by 13 bases; junction bases not matched to a gene: 14. The chain's CDR3 is CASILGDRGAIQFF. The DNA for the CDR3 is TGTGCCAGCATCTTGGGTGACAGGGGGGCGATCCAGTTCTTC.

This clonotype has more than one count but fewer than ten. The chain is built from TRBV11-3 and TRBJ2-1; the D gene is possibly TRBD2 (5 bases). CDR3 length: 13 residues. Germline CDR1 is SGHNT and CDR2 is YENEEA. The V end lost 0 bases, the J end lost 7 bases, and 7 bases lay between the germline ends. The CDR3 DNA follows: TGTGCCAGCAGCTTAGAGGGCGGGAATGAGCAGTTCTTC. Its translation is CASSLEGGNEQFF.

This clonotype occurred a few times. This chain uses TRBV7-2 with TRBJ2-1; TRBD1 might be the D (5 bases). The CDR3 is made up of 15 amino acids. CDR1 is SGHTA and CDR2 is FQGNSA in the germline V gene. V dropped 1 base and J dropped 5 bases, with 12 bases sitting between them. The CDR3 loop is CASSLGYRTNNEQFF. For the CDR3, the DNA is TGTGCCAGCAGCTTAGGGTACAGGACAAACAATGAGCAGTTCTTC.

This clonotype was recorded a few times. This chain joins TRBV28 and TRBJ2-1; a weak D match, TRBD2 (6 bases). Looked up from germline, CDR1 is MDHEN and CDR2 is SYDVKM. CDR3 length: 16 amino acids. The V end was cut by 6 bases, the J end by 6 bases, with 21 bases between. In nucleotides, the CDR3 is TGTGCCAGCAGCACCACCGCTAGCGCCAAGGTCAATGAGCAGTTCTTC. It encodes CASSTTASAKVNEQFF.

This clonotype was counted between two and nine times. The chain couples TRBV10-2 to TRBJ2-7; 7 nucleotides align to TRBD1. The ends lost 0 bases at V and 5 bases at J; junction bases unmatched: 7. Germline lookup yields CDR1 WSHSY and CDR2 SAAADI. This CDR3 comprises 15 residues. The CDR3 DNA reads TGCGCCAGCAGTGAGTCAGGAGACAGGGAACACGAGCAGTACTTC. It codes for CASSESGDREHEQYF.

This clonotype was recorded a few times. The V call is TRBV20-1, the J call TRBJ1-6; no reliable D call. The CDR3 covers 14 residues. CDR1 and CDR2 (germline): DFQATT, SNEGSKA (reference sequence). The V gene lost 1 base and the J gene lost 7 bases, with 11 bases spanning the gap. The CDR3, as DNA: TGCAGTGCTAGAGCCTCGTCGGACAATTCACCCCTCCACTTT. This sequence encodes CSARASSDNSPLHF.

The gene calls are TRBV20-1 and TRBJ2-2; 8 positions match TRBD2. The CDR3 totals 16 residues. CDR1 and CDR2 from the germline V gene are DFQATT and SNEGSKA (reference sequence). The trim removed 6 bases at V and 2 bases at J, leaving 11 bases unmatched. CDR3 sequence (DNA): TGCAGTGCCCCCCCCTTGGCGGGAGGAAACACCGGGGAGCTGTTTTTT. It translates to CSAPPLAGGNTGELFF.

The chain uses TRBV7-2 and TRBJ1-6; D is unclear. The V gene's germline CDR1 is SGHTA and CDR2 FQGNSA. The CDR3 consists of 15 residues. The V end lost 5 bases, the J end lost 8 bases, and 16 bases lay between the germline ends. Here the CDR3 DNA reads TGTGCCAGCAGCCAAGTCGGCAGGTCCGATTCACCCCTCCACTTT. Protein product: CASSQVGRSDSPLHF.

This rearrangement joins TRBV18 to TRBJ2-5; TRBD1 is a possible D gene (6 bases). Germline V CDR1 and CDR2: KGHSH, LQKENI. The V and J ends lost 3 bases and 5 bases respectively, with 10 bases between them. The CDR3 is made up of 13 amino acids. The CDR3 bases are TGTGCCAGCTCACCCCAAAGGGGGGAGACCCAGTACTTC. Amino acid sequence: CASSPQRGETQYF.

The V and J genes are TRBV13 and TRBJ2-1; possible D gene TRBD2, 5 bases. The length of the CDR3 is 15 residues. Trimming shortened V by 3 bases and J by 0 bases, and 9 bases separated the two germline ends. CDR1 PRHDT and CDR2 FYEKMQ come from the germline V gene (reference sequence). DNA for the CDR3: TGTGCCAGCAGCTTGCGGACTTCCTCCTACAATGAGCAGTTCTTC. Protein product: CASSLRTSSYNEQFF.

There are many counts of this clonotype. V usage is TRBV7-2 and J usage is TRBJ1-2; 8 bases match TRBD1. The germline V gene encodes CDR1 SGHTA and CDR2 FQGNSA. There are 14 residues in the CDR3. Unmatched junction bases numbered 5, after V lost 2 bases and J lost 6 bases. Here the CDR3 DNA reads TGTGCCAGCAGCTTACGGGACAGGTCTGATGGCTACACCTTC. This translates into CASSLRDRSDGYTF.

V gene TRBV2 combines with J gene TRBJ1-5, with a tentative D call TRBD1 (5 bases). Trimming cost V 8 bases and J 1 base, with 15 bases left between them. The CDR3 loop spans 15 amino acids. Germline CDR1 SNHLY, CDR2 FYNNEI. CDR3 protein: CASGLQAPSNQPQHF. The CDR3 DNA reads as TGTGCCAGCGGTCTACAGGCCCCAAGCAATCAGCCCCAGCATTTT.

This clonotype occurred a few times. V gene TRBV10-3 combines with J gene TRBJ2-3; 7 bases fit TRBD2. The junction had 5 bases not matched to a gene; V was cut back by 0 bases and J by 2 bases. This CDR3 is built from 16 residues. Germline loops: CDR1 ENHRY, CDR2 SYGVKD. CDR3 loop: CAISESGGGTTDTQYF. In DNA, the CDR3 is TGTGCCATCAGTGAGTCGGGCGGGGGAACCACAGATACGCAGTATTTT.

This clonotype was observed at least ten times. The chain uses TRBV6-5 and TRBJ2-3; 16 bases map to TRBD2. Germline CDR1 is MNHEY and CDR2 is SVGAGI. V lost 8 bases, J lost 6 bases, and 5 bases stayed unmatched. The CDR3 runs 15 residues. In DNA form, the CDR3 reads TGTGCCAGCGGGACTAGCGGGAGGGCCTGGGATACGCAGTATTTT. Encoded protein: CASGTSGRAWDTQYF.